These T cell receptor beta chains were read from a single sample in a study of shared clonotypes between healthy human individuals. Using immunoSEQ multiplex PCR, the repertoire was profiled, and TCRdb retains in-frame clones only, with some absent. The sample carries 950,000 to 1,300,000 clones, about three quarters recorded once. The sample taken for sequencing was memory CD4+ T cells sorted from blood. The receptor source for this set is a man between 18 and 35 years old in good health. Each CDR3 is given with its conserved first and last residue. D genes are given only for firm matches. Clone size appears in some rows only: once, few, many, or a class for an expanded clone.

d_call	j_call	clone_size	v_call	cdr3_nt	cdr3_aa
TRBD1	TRBJ1-6	NA	TRBV6-5	TGTGCCAGCAGTTACACTACAGGGGGGAATTCACCCCTCCACTTT	CASSYTTGGNSPLHF
NA	TRBJ2-3	NA	TRBV18	TGTGCCAGCTCACCAATGGAGCAGGGACGGAGCACAGATACGCAGTATTTT	CASSPMEQGRSTDTQYF
TRBD2	TRBJ2-7	NA	TRBV7-9	TGTGCCAGCAGCTACTGGACTAGCGGGGGCCCATACGAGCAGTACTTC	CASSYWTSGGPYEQYF
NA	TRBJ2-7	NA	TRBV5-4	TGTGCCAGCAGCTTGGCCGGGACGTTTACCTACGAGCAGTACTTC	CASSLAGTFTYEQYF
TRBD1	TRBJ1-6	NA	TRBV7-8	TGTGCCAGCAGCGCTACTACGGGACAGAGTAATTCACCCCTCCACTTT	CASSATTGQSNSPLHF
NA	TRBJ1-4	NA	TRBV25-1	TGTGCCAGCAGTGACAGGGGTGGGACTAATGAAAAACTGTTTTTT	CASSDRGGTNEKLFF
NA	TRBJ2-7	NA	TRBV28	TGTGCCAGCAGTTCCCGTTTCCCCTACGAGCAGTACTTC	CASSSRFPYEQYF
NA	TRBJ1-2	few	TRBV2	TGTGCCAGCAGTGAAAATGGCTATGGCTACACCTTC	CASSENGYGYTF
TRBD2	TRBJ2-3	NA	TRBV5-1	TGCGCCAGCAGCACCGGACTAGCGGGATTCGCAGATACGCAGTATTTT	CASSTGLAGFADTQYF
NA	TRBJ2-5	many	TRBV6-4	TGTGCCAGCAGTGAAGGACGGGCGGCAGGGGAGACCCAGTACTTC	CASSEGRAAGETQYF
NA	TRBJ2-7	NA	TRBV5-1	TGCGCCAGCAGCTTGGTTGGGGGCCCCTGGGACGAGCAGTACTTC	CASSLVGGPWDEQYF
TRBD2	TRBJ2-3	NA	TRBV30	TGTGCCTGGGAGTGGGGACTAGCGGGGGGAGGAGATACGCAGTATTTT	CAWEWGLAGGGDTQYF
TRBD1	TRBJ1-1	NA	TRBV18	TGTGCCAGCTCACCGGGACAGGGTATACGGTGGGGAAACACTGAAGCTTTCTTT	CASSPGQGIRWGNTEAFF
NA	TRBJ1-1	NA	TRBV29-1	TGCAGCGTTGCCTCAGGGTATGGCACTGAAGCTTTCTTT	CSVASGYGTEAFF
NA	TRBJ2-1	once	TRBV18	TGTGCCAGCTCACCCTCTAGGGAGAATGAGCAGTTCTTC	CASSPSRENEQFF
NA	TRBJ2-7	NA	TRBV6-5	TGTGCCAGCCGCCATGATAGCGCCAACTACGAGCAGTACTTC	CASRHDSANYEQYF
NA	TRBJ1-2	NA	TRBV5-1	TGCGCCAGCAGCCCTAGCACGGGCGAGGTTTTCTATGGCTACACCTTC	CASSPSTGEVFYGYTF
TRBD1	TRBJ1-2	NA	TRBV6-5	TGTGCCAGCAGTTACTCTGAGGGGGCAGATGGCTACACCTTC	CASSYSEGADGYTF
TRBD1	TRBJ1-4	NA	TRBV9	TGTGCCAGCAGCCCTGCAGGACAGGGGATTTCGGAAAAACTGTTTTTT	CASSPAGQGISEKLFF
TRBD2	TRBJ2-1	NA	TRBV10-3	TGTGCCATCAGGGGGACTAGCGGAACACGGGGCTACGGCAATGAGCAGTTCTTC	CAIRGTSGTRGYGNEQFF
TRBD2	TRBJ2-7	NA	TRBV19	TGTGCCAGTAGGCGTAGCGGGGGTCCTACCTACGAGCAGTACTTC	CASRRSGGPTYEQYF
TRBD2	TRBJ2-1	once	TRBV4-3	TGCGCCAGCAGCCAACCTTCTAGCGGGAGTATGAATGAGCAGTTCTTC	CASSQPSSGSMNEQFF
TRBD2	TRBJ2-7	NA	TRBV18	TGTGCCAGCTCACCAGGGGAGGGGTACGAGCAGTACTTC	CASSPGEGYEQYF
NA	TRBJ1-2	NA	TRBV5-1	TGCGCCAGCAGCTTGGACGGGGCTACCTATGGCTACACCTTC	CASSLDGATYGYTF
NA	TRBJ1-2	NA	TRBV14	TGTGCCAGCAGCCAAGATGGGGGACCCTCTAACTATGGCTACACCTTC	CASSQDGGPSNYGYTF
NA	TRBJ1-2	NA	TRBV2	TGTGCCAGCAGTGAATTAGCCCAGGACTATGGCTACACCTTC	CASSELAQDYGYTF
NA	TRBJ1-1	few	TRBV11-1	TGTGCCAGCAGCCGATTGACCGAGTGGAACACTGAAGCTTTCTTT	CASSRLTEWNTEAFF
NA	TRBJ2-7	NA	TRBV2	TGTGCCAGCAGTGAAGAAGGGCTAGCGCGCGAGCAGTACTTC	CASSEEGLAREQYF
NA	TRBJ1-3	few	TRBV5-1	TGCGCCAGCAGCTTGGGACCGGGAAACACCATATATTTT	CASSLGPGNTIYF
NA	TRBJ2-5	NA	TRBV10-3	TGTGCCATCAGCTTGACAGAAGAGACCCAGTACTTC	CAISLTEETQYF
NA	TRBJ1-2	once	TRBV9	TGTGCCAGCAGCGTAGCTGGTAAGGCAGGCCATGGCTACACCTTC	CASSVAGKAGHGYTF
NA	TRBJ1-1	NA	TRBV6-1	TGTGCCAGCCATAGGGATTTTAGTGAAGCTTTCTTT	CASHRDFSEAFF
TRBD1	TRBJ1-5	few	TRBV27	TGTGCCAGCAGTTCGGGACAGGGAAACCAGCCCCAGCATTTT	CASSSGQGNQPQHF
TRBD2	TRBJ2-3	few	TRBV6-4	TGTGCCACCCGGCGACTAGCATCCGGCACAGATACGCAGTATTTT	CATRRLASGTDTQYF
NA	TRBJ1-1	few	TRBV28	TGTGCCAGCAGGAGACAGGAGAACACTGAAGCTTTCTTT	CASRRQENTEAFF
TRBD1	TRBJ1-1	NA	TRBV11-1	TGTGCCAGCAGCCTGGACAGGGCCGACCCTGAAGCTTTCTTT	CASSLDRADPEAFF
NA	TRBJ2-3	few	TRBV29-1	TGCAGCGTTGAACAGGGTTTCAGGACAGATACGCAGTATTTT	CSVEQGFRTDTQYF
TRBD1	TRBJ2-5	NA	TRBV5-1	TGCGCCAGCAGCTGGGACAGGGGCGAGACCCAGTACTTC	CASSWDRGETQYF
TRBD1	TRBJ2-3	NA	TRBV14	TGTGCCAGCAGTCAAGGGACAGTGGCTAGCACAGATACGCAGTATTTT	CASSQGTVASTDTQYF
NA	TRBJ1-6	once	TRBV5-6	TGTGCCAGCAGCTTGGAACGAGGAGGGCCATCCTTTTCACCCCTCCACTTT	CASSLERGGPSFSPLHF